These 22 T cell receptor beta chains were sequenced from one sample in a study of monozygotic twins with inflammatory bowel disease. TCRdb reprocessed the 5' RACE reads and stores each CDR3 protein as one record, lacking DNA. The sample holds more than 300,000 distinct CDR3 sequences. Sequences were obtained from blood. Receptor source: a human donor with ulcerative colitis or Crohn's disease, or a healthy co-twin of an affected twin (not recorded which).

The CDR3 here is CASSQEPAGKGYEQYF. J is TRBJ2-7 and V is TRBV4-2. CDR1 is LGHNA, CDR2 YNFKEQ, per germline. CDR3 length equals 16 residues.

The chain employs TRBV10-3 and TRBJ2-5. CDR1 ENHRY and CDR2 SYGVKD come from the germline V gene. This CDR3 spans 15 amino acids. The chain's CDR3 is CAISLDGGNQETQYF.

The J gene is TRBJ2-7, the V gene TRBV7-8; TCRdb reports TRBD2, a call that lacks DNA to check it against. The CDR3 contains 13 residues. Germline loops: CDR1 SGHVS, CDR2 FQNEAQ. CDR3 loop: CASSLSPPYEQYF.

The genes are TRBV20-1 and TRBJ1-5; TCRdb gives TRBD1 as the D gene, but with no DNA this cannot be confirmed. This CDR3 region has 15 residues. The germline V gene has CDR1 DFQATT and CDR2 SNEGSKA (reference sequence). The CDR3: CSARVDGGVNQPQHF.

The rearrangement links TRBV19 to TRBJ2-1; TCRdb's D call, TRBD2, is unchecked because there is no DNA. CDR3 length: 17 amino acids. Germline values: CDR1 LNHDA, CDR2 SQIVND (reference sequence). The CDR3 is CASSMGLAAPGYNEQFF.

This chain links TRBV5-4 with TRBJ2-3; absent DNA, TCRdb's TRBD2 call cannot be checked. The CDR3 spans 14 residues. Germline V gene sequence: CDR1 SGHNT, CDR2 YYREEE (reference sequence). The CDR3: CASSRGSVADTQYF.

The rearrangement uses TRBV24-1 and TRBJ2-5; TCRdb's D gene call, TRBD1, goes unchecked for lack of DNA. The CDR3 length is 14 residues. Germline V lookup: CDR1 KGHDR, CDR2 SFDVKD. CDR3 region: CATSLTENKETQYF.

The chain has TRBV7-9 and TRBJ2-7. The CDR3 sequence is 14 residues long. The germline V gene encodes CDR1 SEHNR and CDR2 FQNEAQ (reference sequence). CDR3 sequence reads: CASSPQGSHYEQYF.

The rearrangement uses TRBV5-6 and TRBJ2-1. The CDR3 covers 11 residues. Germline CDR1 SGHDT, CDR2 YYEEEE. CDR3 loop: CASSLEAEQFF.

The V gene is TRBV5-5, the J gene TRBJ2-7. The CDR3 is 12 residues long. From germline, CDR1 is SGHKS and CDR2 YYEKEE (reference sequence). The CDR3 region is CASSLAENEQYF.

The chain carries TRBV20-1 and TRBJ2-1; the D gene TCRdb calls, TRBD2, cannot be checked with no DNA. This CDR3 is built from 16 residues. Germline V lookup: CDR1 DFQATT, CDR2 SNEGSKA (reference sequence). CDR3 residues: CSARIAGGFLYNEQFF.

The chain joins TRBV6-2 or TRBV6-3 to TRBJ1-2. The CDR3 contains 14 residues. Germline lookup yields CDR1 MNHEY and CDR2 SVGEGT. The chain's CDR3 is CASSDPGRLIGYTF.

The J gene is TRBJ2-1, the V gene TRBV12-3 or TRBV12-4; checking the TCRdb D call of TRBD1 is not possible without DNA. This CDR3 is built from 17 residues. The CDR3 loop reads CASSGPKTGLGSNEQFF.

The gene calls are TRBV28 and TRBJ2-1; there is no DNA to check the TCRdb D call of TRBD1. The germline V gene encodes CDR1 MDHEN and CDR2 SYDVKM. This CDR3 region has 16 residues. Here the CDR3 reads CASSRPGTGFYNEQFF. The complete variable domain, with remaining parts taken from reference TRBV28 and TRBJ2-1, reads DVKVTQSSRYLVKRTGEKVFLECVQDMDHENMFWYRQDPGLGLRLIYFSYDVKMKEKGDIPEGYSVSREKKERFSLILESASTNQTSMYLCASSRPGTGFYNEQFFGPGTRLTVL.

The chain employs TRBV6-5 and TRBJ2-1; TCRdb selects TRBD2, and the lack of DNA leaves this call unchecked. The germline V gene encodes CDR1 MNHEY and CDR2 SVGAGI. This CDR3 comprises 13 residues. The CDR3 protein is CASSYGLGNEQFF.

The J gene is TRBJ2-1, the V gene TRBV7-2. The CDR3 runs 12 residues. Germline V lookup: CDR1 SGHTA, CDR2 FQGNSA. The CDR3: CASSLNMGEQFF.

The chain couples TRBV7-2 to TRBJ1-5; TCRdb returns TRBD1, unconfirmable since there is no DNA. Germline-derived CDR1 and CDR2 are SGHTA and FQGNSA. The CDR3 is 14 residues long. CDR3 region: CASSLYRGEQPQHF.

CDR3 protein: CSAERLEGYEQYF. The chain joins TRBV29-1 to TRBJ2-7; TCRdb proposes TRBD2, but this gene call is untestable without DNA. Germline V gene data show CDR1 as SQVTM and CDR2 as ANQGSEA. This CDR3 comprises 13 residues.

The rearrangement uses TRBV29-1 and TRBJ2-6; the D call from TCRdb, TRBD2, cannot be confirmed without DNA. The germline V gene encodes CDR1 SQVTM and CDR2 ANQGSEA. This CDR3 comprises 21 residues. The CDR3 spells CSVLRTDIGTSGPSGANVLTF. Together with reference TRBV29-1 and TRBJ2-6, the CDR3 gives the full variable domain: SAVISQKPSRDICQRGTSLTIQCQVDSQVTMMFWYRQQPGQSLTLIATANQGSEATYESGFVIDKFPISRPNLTFSTLTVSNMSPEDSSIYLCSVLRTDIGTSGPSGANVLTFGAGSRLTVL.

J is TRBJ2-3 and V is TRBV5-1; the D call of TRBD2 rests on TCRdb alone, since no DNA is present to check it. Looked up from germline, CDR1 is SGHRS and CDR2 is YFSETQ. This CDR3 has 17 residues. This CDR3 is CASSSGTSGSRRDTQYF.

CDR3 sequence: CASSHLYLANNEQFF. The rearrangement links TRBV4-3 to TRBJ2-1; the D call of TRBD2 rests on TCRdb alone, since no DNA is present to check it. The CDR3 spans 15 residues. Germline values: CDR1 LGHNA, CDR2 YSLEER.

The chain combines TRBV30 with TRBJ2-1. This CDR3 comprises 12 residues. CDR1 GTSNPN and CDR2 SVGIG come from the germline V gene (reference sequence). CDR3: CAWSSRDGVEFF.